Listed below are T cell receptor beta chains from one sample, sequenced in a study of cytomegalovirus exposure and HLA in healthy donors. Assay: immunoSEQ multiplex PCR; the TCRdb copy retains only in-frame clones and omits some. The sample yields under 200,000 clones, roughly 85% seen once. Sequencing was performed on PBMCs. The receptor set was obtained from a man aged 35 to 55 in good health and CMV-seronegative. Each CDR3 is given with its conserved first and last residue. Fields, in order: J gene, V gene, CDR3 protein.

J gene: TRBJ2-5; V gene: TRBV11-2; CDR3 protein: CASSLDLGYQETQYF
J gene: TRBJ2-3; V gene: TRBV19; CDR3 protein: CATLRPSGDTQYF
J gene: TRBJ2-6; V gene: TRBV9; CDR3 protein: CASSVSDSGANVLTF
J gene: TRBJ1-3; V gene: TRBV6-1; CDR3 protein: CASSEAGRMNTIYF
J gene: TRBJ2-7; V gene: TRBV4-1; CDR3 protein: CASSQDRRYEQYF
J gene: TRBJ2-5; V gene: TRBV6-6; CDR3 protein: CASSYGSGSEWETQYF
J gene: TRBJ2-1; V gene: TRBV5-1; CDR3 protein: CASSLRGAGDEQFF
J gene: TRBJ2-1; V gene: TRBV5-5; CDR3 protein: CASSPPQQPDNEQFF
J gene: TRBJ2-2; V gene: TRBV7-8; CDR3 protein: CASSLHSGELFF
J gene: TRBJ2-5; V gene: TRBV6-5; CDR3 protein: CASSRFSEETQYF
J gene: TRBJ2-3; V gene: TRBV28; CDR3 protein: CASRGDTDTQYF
J gene: TRBJ2-5; V gene: TRBV7-8; CDR3 protein: CASSPGQGKETQYF
J gene: TRBJ2-3; V gene: TRBV7-2; CDR3 protein: CASSMASGSWADTQYF
J gene: TRBJ2-1; V gene: TRBV27; CDR3 protein: CASSPLAGAYNEQFF
J gene: TRBJ2-1; V gene: TRBV29-1; CDR3 protein: CSVPGQVPNEQFF
J gene: TRBJ2-7; V gene: TRBV7-2; CDR3 protein: CASSLPGVTVEQYF
J gene: TRBJ1-2; V gene: TRBV5-1; CDR3 protein: CASSLGQGALGYTF
J gene: TRBJ2-6; V gene: TRBV7-2; CDR3 protein: CASSLGASGANVLTF
J gene: TRBJ2-1; V gene: TRBV5-1; CDR3 protein: CASSHTGVHNEQFF
J gene: TRBJ2-1; V gene: TRBV11-2; CDR3 protein: CASSFTGLLNEQFF
J gene: TRBJ2-1; V gene: TRBV11-2; CDR3 protein: CASSLGASTPSQFF
J gene: TRBJ2-1; V gene: TRBV6-5; CDR3 protein: CASRAGSSYNEQFF
J gene: TRBJ1-3; V gene: TRBV2; CDR3 protein: CASSHNRGSGNTIYF
J gene: TRBJ1-4; V gene: TRBV7-9; CDR3 protein: CSSSTLDRGRNEKLFF
J gene: TRBJ2-1; V gene: TRBV27; CDR3 protein: CASSRQDYNEQFF
J gene: TRBJ1-5; V gene: TRBV25-1; CDR3 protein: CASRSQGAPGNQPQHF
J gene: TRBJ1-3; V gene: TRBV7-9; CDR3 protein: CSSSWGQGASGNTIYF
J gene: TRBJ2-1; V gene: TRBV7-2; CDR3 protein: CASSQRDTEYNEQFF
J gene: TRBJ2-5; V gene: TRBV2; CDR3 protein: CASGVSGLAGLGQETQYF
J gene: TRBJ2-4; V gene: TRBV6-1; CDR3 protein: CASSERDRVTGNIQYF
J gene: TRBJ1-1; V gene: TRBV19; CDR3 protein: CASTPVGGMNTEAFF
J gene: TRBJ2-3; V gene: TRBV19; CDR3 protein: CASSIYGGDQYF
J gene: TRBJ1-1; V gene: TRBV5-8; CDR3 protein: CASSPEDRNTEAFF
J gene: TRBJ2-7; V gene: TRBV21-1; CDR3 protein: CASSKLAGALYEQYF
J gene: TRBJ2-1; V gene: TRBV28; CDR3 protein: CASQRQGYNEQFF
J gene: TRBJ2-1; V gene: TRBV6-1; CDR3 protein: CASREAGVGYEQFF
J gene: TRBJ2-7; V gene: TRBV19; CDR3 protein: CASSVSRLAYEQYF
J gene: TRBJ2-7; V gene: TRBV5-1; CDR3 protein: CASSSPGSPLNEQYF
J gene: TRBJ2-3; V gene: TRBV28; CDR3 protein: CASSLGGLAGSTDTQYF
J gene: TRBJ2-2; V gene: TRBV5-4; CDR3 protein: CASSYDSGIKELFF
J gene: TRBJ2-5; V gene: TRBV5-4; CDR3 protein: CASSLGTSGQETQYF
J gene: TRBJ2-3; V gene: TRBV6-1; CDR3 protein: CASSEFGLALNTDTQYF
J gene: TRBJ2-3; V gene: TRBV2; CDR3 protein: CASRADPKGADTQYF
J gene: TRBJ1-2; V gene: TRBV28; CDR3 protein: CASSSRGRWGYDGYTF
J gene: TRBJ1-5; V gene: TRBV28; CDR3 protein: CASSLAGDSNQPQHF
J gene: TRBJ2-1; V gene: TRBV15; CDR3 protein: CATSRDLAGDNEQFF
J gene: TRBJ2-7; V gene: TRBV11-3; CDR3 protein: CASSPSDSSRSYEQYF
J gene: TRBJ1-1; V gene: TRBV7-2; CDR3 protein: CASSATMNTEAFF